Sequencing of this T cell receptor beta chain was carried out in a study of blood T cells in healthy people across ages (dated by TCRdb to the mid-2010s). Describing the broader study: In model experiments, template switching captured roughly one uniquely barcoded TCR beta cDNA molecule for every two T cells. To track age-related changes in TCR beta repertoire diversity, the study relied on deep sequencing normalized with unique cDNA molecular identifiers. The donors were divided into four age groups: young (average roughly 15 years), middle-aged (approximately 41), aged (roughly 66) and long-lived (about 80). To avoid experimental bias, donors of different ages were randomly spread across the sequencing lanes. For two donors (one aged 18 to 30 and one aged 80 or older), the study analyzed two additional independent replicas of 1 million unique cDNA reads from the same blood draw. General conclusions and limits of the study: As age increased, observed TCR beta diversity per million T cells dropped in a roughly linear way, and a significant reduction was already evident by age 40. The percentage of naive T cells measured by flow cytometry correlated strongly with observed TCR beta diversity. Because profiling used bulk unsorted PBMCs, naive and antigen-experienced compartments could not be compared conclusively. Because the CMV infection status of the donors was unknown, age-related changes in expanded clonotypes may potentially have been confounded. Compared with the aged group, the long-lived group had more naive CD4+ T cells, fewer expanded clones and increased TCR diversity, suggesting age selection. Estimates of total diversity based on one million sequenced T cells were regarded as lower bounds and as underestimates.

To prepare the library, 5' RACE was applied. A second PCR of about 6 to 11 cycles was performed with a sample-barcoded 5' primer and a J-beta primer mix. Each TCR beta cDNA molecule received a unique molecular identifier from a template-switch 5' adaptor carrying 12 random nucleotides. Each sample yielded at least 3 million CDR3-containing paired-end reads. The Mint cDNA synthesis kit, primed by a TRBC-specific oligonucleotide, was used to synthesize first-strand cDNA from all RNA. All cDNA was treated with uracil-DNA glycosylase and then went through a first 18-cycle PCR with the universal primers M1SS and BC2_uni_R. Turning to the authors' computational methods: Normalization of each sample was performed by random selection of 1 million high-quality reads, each carrying a distinct molecular identifier. Instead of being binned into consensus sequences, reads that shared molecular identifiers were thrown out. CDR3 identification, clonotype clustering and error correction used MiTCR with a Q25 quality threshold and the strictest error-elimination algorithm. Lower-bound total TCR beta diversity was estimated with a nonparametric unseen species model using Euler transformation. TCRdb applied fastp at Q25 and MiXCR to the public reads, then kept only in-frame beta chains. Rows are combined by CDR3 protein, so each entry shows the most common genes and DNA. For this entry, the V and J calls and clone size follow TCRdb and not the study's own pipeline. The sample profile shows fewer than 2,000,000 distinct CDR3 sequences; more than 35% of them were found once. In total, the top ten clones hold 23% of the sample.

This clonotype was observed a few times. The clone's antigen remains unknown. No much larger clone exists at a distance of one base, and base qualities are not known. Trimming leaves V shorter by 5 bases and J shorter by 4 bases, with the junction holding 13 bases beyond the gene matches. Counted from cysteine to phenylalanine, this CDR3 has 17 amino acids. The CDR3 DNA has 51 bases and is translated from base 1. The germline V gene specifies MNHNS as CDR1 and SASEGT as CDR2. The donors were roughly 39 Caucasian individuals from Russia, aged roughly 6 to 100 years, who were systemically healthy. Each donor gave about 9.8 milliliters of peripheral blood, drawn into EDTA-treated Vacutainer tubes. Ficoll-Paque density-gradient centrifugation was used to isolate PBMCs, with at least 6 million per sample. Trizol reagent was used to extract total RNA from the PBMCs, yielding at least 6 micrograms per sample. Naive CD45RAhigh/CD27high T cell percentages were measured by flow cytometry on a PBMC aliquot from every donor.

The sequence derives from a human donor in good health. The sequence is built from TRBV6-1 and TRBJ1-4, and 7 bases in between align with TRBD1. Specimen: blood. For the CDR3, the sequence is CASSKLTTGEGNEKLFF. The nucleotides read TGTGCCAGCAGTAAATTAACTACAGGGGAGGGTAATGAAAAACTGTTTTTT.